This TCR beta chain was sequenced in a study of CD8 T cells in ankylosing spondylitis. The study, taken as a whole, reports: In peripheral blood, disease-linked CD8+ clones occurred at relatively low frequencies. About 8 highly homologous variants made up a TCR beta motif, and this motif appeared characteristic of ankylosing spondylitis blood.

Turning to this clonotype: Its antigen is unknown.

The TCR beta libraries were generated through quantitative 5'-RACE incorporating molecular barcodes. TCRdb reprocessed the 5' RACE reads via MiXCR and lists one record per CDR3 protein. The sample has about 140,000 distinct CDR3 sequences, about 8% seen once; the top ten hold roughly 8%. The CDR3 contains 14 residues. Between the trimmed V and J ends, which lost 6 bases and 6 bases, there was a span of 14 bases. The sequencing sample was made of synovial fluid, either unsorted or a sorted T cell fraction (not recorded which). The receptor's source is a male donor with ankylosing spondylitis. V and J are TRBV12-3 or TRBV12-4 and TRBJ1-4; D is unclear. The CDR3 region has the DNA TGTGCCAGCAGCCCCAGCGGGTTTTATGAAAAACTGTTTTTT. Residues: CASSPSGFYEKLFF.